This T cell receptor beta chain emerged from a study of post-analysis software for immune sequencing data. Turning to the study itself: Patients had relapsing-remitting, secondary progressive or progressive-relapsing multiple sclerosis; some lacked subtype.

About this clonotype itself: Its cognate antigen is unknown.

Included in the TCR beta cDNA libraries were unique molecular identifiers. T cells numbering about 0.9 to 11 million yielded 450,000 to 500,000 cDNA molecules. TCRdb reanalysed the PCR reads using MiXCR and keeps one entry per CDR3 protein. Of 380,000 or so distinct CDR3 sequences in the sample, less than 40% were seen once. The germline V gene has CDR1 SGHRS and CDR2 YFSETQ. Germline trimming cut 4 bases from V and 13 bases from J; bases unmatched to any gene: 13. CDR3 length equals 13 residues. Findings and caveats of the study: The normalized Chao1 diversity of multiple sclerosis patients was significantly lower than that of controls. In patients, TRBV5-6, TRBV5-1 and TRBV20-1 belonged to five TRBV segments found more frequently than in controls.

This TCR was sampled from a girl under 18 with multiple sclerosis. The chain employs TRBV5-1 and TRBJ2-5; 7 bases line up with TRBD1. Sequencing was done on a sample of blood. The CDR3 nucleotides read TGCGCCAGCAGCCGGGACAGCCCCTACGGGCGGTACTTC. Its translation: CASSRDSPYGRYF. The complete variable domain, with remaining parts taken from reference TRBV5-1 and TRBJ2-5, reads KAGVTQTPRYLIKTRGQQVTLSCSPISGHRSVSWYQQTPGQGLQFLFEYFSETQRNKGNFPGRFSGRQFSNSRSEMNVSTLELGDSALYLCASSRDSPYGRYFGPGTRLLVL.